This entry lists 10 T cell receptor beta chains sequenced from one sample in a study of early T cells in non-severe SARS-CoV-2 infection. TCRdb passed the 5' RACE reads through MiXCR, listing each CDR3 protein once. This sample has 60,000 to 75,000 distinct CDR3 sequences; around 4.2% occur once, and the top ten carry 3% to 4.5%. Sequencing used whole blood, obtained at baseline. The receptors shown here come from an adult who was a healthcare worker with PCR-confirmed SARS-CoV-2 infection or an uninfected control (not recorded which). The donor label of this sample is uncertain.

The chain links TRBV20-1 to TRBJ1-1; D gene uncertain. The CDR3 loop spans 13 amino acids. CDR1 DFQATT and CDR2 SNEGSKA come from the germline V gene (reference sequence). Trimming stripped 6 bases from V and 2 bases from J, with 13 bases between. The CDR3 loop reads CSARETLNTEAFF. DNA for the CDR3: TGCAGTGCAAGGGAGACACTAAACACTGAAGCTTTCTTT.

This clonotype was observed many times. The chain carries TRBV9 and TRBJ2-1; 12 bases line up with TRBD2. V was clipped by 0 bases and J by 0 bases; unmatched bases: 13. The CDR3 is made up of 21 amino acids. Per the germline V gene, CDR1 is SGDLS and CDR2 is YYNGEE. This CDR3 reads CASSVEVRGLAGLSSYNEQFF. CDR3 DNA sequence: TGTGCCAGCAGCGTAGAAGTCCGGGGACTAGCGGGTCTCAGCTCCTACAATGAGCAGTTCTTC.

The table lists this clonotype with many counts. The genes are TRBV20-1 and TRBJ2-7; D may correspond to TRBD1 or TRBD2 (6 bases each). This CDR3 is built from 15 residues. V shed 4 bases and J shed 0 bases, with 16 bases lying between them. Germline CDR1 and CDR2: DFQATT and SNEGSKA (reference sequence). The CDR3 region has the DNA TGCAGTGCTAACCCCCGCCGGGGGCGCTCCTACGAGCAGTACTTC. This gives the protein CSANPRRGRSYEQYF.

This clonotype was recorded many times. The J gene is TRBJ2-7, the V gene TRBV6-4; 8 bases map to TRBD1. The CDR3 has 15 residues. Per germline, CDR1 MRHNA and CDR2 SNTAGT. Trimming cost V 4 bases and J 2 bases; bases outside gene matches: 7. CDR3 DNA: TGTGCCAGCAGTGTCCAGTCAGGGGGCACCTACGAGCAGTACTTC. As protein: CASSVQSGGTYEQYF.

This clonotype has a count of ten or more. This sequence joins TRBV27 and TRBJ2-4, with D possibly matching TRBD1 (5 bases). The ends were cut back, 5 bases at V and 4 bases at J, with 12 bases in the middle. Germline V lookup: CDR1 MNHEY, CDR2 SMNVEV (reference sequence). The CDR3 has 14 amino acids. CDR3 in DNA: TGTGCCAGCAGTACCCCGGACACGAAAAACATTCAGTACTTC. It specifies CASSTPDTKNIQYF.

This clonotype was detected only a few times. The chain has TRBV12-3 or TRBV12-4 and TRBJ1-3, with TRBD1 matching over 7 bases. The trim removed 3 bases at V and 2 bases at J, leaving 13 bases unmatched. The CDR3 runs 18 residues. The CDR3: CASSFRVLNRGPGNTIYF. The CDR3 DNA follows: TGTGCCAGCAGTTTTCGGGTATTAAACAGGGGCCCTGGAAACACCATATATTTT.

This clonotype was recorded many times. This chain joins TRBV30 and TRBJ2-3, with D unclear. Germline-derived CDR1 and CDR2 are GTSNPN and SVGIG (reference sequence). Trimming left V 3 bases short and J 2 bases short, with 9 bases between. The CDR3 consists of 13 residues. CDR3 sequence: CAWRSQDTDTQYF. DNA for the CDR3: TGTGCCTGGAGGTCCCAGGACACAGATACGCAGTATTTT.

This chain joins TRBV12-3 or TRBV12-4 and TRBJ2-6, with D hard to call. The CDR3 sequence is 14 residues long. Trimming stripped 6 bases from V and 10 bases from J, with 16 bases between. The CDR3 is CASRPSTRSNVLTF. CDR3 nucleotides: TGTGCCAGCAGGCCCTCGACAAGGTCAAACGTCCTGACTTTC.

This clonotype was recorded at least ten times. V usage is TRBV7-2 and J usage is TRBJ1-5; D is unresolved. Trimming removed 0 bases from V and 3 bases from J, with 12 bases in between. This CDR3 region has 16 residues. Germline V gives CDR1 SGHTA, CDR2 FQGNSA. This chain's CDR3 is CASSLAGGYNNQPQHF. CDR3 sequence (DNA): TGTGCCAGCAGCTTAGCGGGAGGCTATAACAATCAGCCCCAGCATTTT. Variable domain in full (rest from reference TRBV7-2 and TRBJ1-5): GAGVSQSPSNKVTEKGKDVELRCDPISGHTALYWYRQSLGQGLEFLIYFQGNSAPDKSGLPSDRFSAERTGGSVSTLTIQRTQQEDSAVYLCASSLAGGYNNQPQHFGDGTRLSIL.

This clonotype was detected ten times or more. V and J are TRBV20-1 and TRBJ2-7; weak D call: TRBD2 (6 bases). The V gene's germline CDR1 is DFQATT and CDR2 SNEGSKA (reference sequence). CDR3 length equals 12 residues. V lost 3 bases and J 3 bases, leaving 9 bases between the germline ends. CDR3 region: CSARQDYYEQYF. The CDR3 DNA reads TGCAGTGCTAGGCAGGACTACTACGAGCAGTACTTC.